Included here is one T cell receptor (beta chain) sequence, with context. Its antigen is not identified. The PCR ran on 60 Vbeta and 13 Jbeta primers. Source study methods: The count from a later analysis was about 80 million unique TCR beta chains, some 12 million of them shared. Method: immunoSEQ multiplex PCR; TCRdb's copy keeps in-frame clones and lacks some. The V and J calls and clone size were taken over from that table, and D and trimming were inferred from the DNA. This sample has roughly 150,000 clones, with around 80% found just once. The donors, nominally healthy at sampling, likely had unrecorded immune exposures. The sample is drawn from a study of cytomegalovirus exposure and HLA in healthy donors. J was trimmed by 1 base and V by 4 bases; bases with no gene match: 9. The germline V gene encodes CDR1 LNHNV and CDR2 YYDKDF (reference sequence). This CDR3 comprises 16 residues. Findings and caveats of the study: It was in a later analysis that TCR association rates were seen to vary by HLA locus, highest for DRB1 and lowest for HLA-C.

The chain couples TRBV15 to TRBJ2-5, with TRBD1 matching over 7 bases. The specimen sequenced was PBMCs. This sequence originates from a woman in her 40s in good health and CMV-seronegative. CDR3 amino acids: CATSKGLTGVQETQYF. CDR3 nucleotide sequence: TGTGCCACCAGCAAAGGACTCACAGGGGTCCAAGAGACCCAGTACTTC.